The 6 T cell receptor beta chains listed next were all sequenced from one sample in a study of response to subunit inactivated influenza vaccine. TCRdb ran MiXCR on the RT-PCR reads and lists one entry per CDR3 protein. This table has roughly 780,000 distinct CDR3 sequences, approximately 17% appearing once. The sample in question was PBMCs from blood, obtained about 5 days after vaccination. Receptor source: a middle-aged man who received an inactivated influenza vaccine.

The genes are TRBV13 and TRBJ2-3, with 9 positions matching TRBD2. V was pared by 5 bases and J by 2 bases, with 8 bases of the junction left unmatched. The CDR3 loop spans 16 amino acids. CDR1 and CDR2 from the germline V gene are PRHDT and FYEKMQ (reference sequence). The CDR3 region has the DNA TGTGCCAGCAGCCCCTCAACTAGCGGGTACACAGATACGCAGTATTTT. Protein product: CASSPSTSGYTDTQYF.

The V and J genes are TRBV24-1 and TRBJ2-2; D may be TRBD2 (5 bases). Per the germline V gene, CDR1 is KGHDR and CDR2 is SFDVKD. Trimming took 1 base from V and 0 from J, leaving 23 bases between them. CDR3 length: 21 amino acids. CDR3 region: CATSDFTPASHPLANTGELFF. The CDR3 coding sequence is TGTGCCACCAGTGATTTTACCCCTGCTAGCCACCCCCTCGCGAACACCGGGGAGCTGTTTTTT.

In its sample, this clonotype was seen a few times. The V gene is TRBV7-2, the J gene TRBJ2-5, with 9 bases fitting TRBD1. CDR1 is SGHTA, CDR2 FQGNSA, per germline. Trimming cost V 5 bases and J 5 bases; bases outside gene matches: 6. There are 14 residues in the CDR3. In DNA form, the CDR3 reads TGTGCCAGCAGCCGGGACAGGGTGTTGGAGACCCAGTACTTC. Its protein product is CASSRDRVLETQYF.

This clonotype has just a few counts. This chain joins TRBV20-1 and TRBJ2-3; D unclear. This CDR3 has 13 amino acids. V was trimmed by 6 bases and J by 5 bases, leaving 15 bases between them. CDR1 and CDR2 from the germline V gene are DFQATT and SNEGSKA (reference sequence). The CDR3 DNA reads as TGCAGTGCCGAGGTTCGGGCGAGAGATACGCAGTATTTT. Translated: CSAEVRARDTQYF.

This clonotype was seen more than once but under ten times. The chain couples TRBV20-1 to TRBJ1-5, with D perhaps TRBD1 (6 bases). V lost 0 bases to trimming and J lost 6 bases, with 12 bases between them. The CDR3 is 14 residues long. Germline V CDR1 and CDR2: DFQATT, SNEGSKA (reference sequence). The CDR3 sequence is CSAREQGSRQPQHF. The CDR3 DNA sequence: TGCAGTGCTAGAGAACAGGGTAGCCGTCAGCCCCAGCATTTT.

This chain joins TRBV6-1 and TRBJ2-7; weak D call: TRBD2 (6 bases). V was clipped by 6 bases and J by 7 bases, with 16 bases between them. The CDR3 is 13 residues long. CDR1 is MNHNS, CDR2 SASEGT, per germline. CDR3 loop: CASSARRGREQYF. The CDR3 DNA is TGTGCCAGCAGCGCGCGACGGGGGAGGGAGCAGTACTTC.